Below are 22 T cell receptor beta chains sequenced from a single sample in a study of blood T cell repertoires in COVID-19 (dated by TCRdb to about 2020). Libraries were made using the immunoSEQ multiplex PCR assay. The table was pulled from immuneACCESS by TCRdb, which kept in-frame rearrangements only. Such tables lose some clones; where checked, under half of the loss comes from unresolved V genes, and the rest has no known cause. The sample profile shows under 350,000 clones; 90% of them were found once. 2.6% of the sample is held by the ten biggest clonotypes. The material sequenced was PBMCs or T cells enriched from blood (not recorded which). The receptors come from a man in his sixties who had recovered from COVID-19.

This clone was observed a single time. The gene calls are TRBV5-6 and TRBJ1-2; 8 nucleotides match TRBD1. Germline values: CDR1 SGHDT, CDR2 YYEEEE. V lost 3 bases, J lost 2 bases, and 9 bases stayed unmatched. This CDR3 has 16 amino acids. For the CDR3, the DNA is TGTGCCAGCAGCTCTACGGACAGGGCACACAACTATGGCTACACCTTC. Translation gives CASSSTDRAHNYGYTF.

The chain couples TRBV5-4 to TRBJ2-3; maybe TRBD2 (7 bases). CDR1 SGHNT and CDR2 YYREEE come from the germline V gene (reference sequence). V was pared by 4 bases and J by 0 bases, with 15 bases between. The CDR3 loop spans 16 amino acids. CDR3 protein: CASSKRGAASTDTQYF. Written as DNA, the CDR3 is TGTGCCAGCAGCAAACGGGGGGCGGCTAGCACAGATACGCAGTATTTT.

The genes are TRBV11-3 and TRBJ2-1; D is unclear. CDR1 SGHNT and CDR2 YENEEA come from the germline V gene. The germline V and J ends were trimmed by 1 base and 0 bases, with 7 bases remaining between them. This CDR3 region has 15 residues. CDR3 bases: TGTGCCAGCAGCTTAGGGTGGAGCTCCTACAATGAGCAGTTCTTC. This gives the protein CASSLGWSSYNEQFF.

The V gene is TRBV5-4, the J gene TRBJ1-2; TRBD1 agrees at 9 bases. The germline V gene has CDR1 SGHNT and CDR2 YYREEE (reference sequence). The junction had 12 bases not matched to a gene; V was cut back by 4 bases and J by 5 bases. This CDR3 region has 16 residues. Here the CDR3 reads CASSTDPGTGRYGYTF. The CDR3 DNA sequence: TGTGCCAGCAGCACCGACCCCGGGACAGGGCGTTATGGCTACACCTTC.

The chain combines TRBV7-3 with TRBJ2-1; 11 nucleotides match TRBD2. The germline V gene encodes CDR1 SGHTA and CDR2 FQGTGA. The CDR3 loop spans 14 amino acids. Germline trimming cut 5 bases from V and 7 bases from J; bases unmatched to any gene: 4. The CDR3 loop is CASSQLAGGNEQFF. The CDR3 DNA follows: TGTGCCAGCAGCCAATTAGCGGGGGGGAATGAGCAGTTCTTC.

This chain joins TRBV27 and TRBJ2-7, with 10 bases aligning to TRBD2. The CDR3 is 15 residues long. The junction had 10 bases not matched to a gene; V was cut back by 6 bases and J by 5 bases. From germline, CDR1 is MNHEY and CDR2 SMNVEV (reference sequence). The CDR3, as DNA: TGTGCCAGCAGCCCCTATACTAGCGGGGTAAACGAGCAGTACTTC. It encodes CASSPYTSGVNEQYF.

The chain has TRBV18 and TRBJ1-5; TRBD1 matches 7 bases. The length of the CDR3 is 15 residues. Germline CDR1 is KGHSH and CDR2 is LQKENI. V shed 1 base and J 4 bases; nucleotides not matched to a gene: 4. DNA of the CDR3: TGTGCCAGCTCACCACAGGGGGCCGAGAATCAGCCCCAGCATTTT. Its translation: CASSPQGAENQPQHF.

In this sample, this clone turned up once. The CDR3 sequence is CASSLTGNYEQYF. CDR3 DNA sequence: TGCGCCAGCAGCTTGACAGGGAACTACGAGCAGTACTTC. The chain links TRBV5-1 to TRBJ2-7, with a possible D match to TRBD1 (6 bases). This CDR3 comprises 13 residues. Germline V gene lookup returns CDR1 SGHRS and CDR2 YFSETQ. With 1 base removed from V and 3 bases from J, the gap between germline ends came to 8 bases.

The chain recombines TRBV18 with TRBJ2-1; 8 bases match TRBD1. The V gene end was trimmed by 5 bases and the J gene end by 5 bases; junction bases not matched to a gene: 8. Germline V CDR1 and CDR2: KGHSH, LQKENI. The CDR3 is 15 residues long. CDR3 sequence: CASSAGQGADNEQFF. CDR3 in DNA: TGTGCCAGCTCAGCGGGGCAGGGGGCCGACAATGAGCAGTTCTTC.

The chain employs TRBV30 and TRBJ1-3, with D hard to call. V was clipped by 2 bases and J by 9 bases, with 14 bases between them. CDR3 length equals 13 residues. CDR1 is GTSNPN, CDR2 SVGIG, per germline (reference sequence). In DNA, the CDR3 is TGTGCCTGGAGTCTACATAATCAGGCCACCATATATTTT. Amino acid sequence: CAWSLHNQATIYF.

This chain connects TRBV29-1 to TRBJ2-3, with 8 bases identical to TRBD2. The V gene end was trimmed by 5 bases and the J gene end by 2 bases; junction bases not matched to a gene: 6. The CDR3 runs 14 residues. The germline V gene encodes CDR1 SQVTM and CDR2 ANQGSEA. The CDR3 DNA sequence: TGCAGCGTTCAGCGCGGGAGGAACACAGATACGCAGTATTTT. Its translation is CSVQRGRNTDTQYF.

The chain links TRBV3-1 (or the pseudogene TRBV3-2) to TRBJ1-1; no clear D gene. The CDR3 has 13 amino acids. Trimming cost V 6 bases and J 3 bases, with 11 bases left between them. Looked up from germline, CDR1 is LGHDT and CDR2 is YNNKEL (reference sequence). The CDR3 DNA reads TGTGCCAGCAGTTCCTGGGCCGACACTGAAGCTTTCTTT. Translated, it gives CASSSWADTEAFF.

For the CDR3, the DNA is TGTGCCACCAGCAGAGGGCGGGCGAGCTCTGGAAACACCATATATTTT. This sequence encodes CATSRGRASSGNTIYF. The chain is built from TRBV15 and TRBJ1-3; D remains ambiguous. There are 16 residues in the CDR3. Trimming took off 1 base at V and 0 bases at J, with 10 bases between the two ends. Germline CDR1 is LNHNV and CDR2 is YYDKDF (reference sequence).

The CDR3 bases are TGTGCCAGCTCGCCCGGGGGGGGTGAAGCTTTCTTT. This codes for CASSPGGGEAFF. This chain uses TRBV6-5 with TRBJ1-1; possibly TRBD1 for D (5 bases). There are 12 residues in the CDR3. Germline V gene sequence: CDR1 MNHEY, CDR2 SVGAGI. V was trimmed by 8 bases and J by 7 bases, leaving 14 bases between them.

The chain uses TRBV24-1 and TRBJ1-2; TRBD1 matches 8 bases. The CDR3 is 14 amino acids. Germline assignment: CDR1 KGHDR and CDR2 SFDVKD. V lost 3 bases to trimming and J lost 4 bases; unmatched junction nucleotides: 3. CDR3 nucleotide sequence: TGTGCCACCAGTGATGGGACAGGACTCTATGGCTACACCTTC. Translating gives CATSDGTGLYGYTF.

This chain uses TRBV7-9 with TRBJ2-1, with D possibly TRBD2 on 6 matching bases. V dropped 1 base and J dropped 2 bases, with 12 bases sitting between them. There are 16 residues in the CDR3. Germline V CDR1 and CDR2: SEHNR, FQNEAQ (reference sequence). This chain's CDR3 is CASSLGSGVPYNEQFF. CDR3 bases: TGTGCCAGCAGCTTAGGTTCGGGGGTGCCCTACAATGAGCAGTTCTTC.

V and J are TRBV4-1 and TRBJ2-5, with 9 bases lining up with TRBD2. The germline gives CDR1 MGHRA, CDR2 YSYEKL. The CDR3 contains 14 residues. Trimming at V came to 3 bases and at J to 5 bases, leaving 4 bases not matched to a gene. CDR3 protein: CASSQPLAGETQYF. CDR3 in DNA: TGCGCCAGCAGCCAGCCACTAGCGGGCGAGACCCAGTACTTC.

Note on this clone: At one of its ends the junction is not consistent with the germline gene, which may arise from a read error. In nucleotides, the CDR3 is TGTGCCAGCCGCGCACGTTCGAGGTACGTGCAGTACTTC. Its translation: CASRARSRYVQYF. The rearrangement uses TRBV2 and TRBJ2-7; D not resolved. The CDR3 runs 13 residues. CDR1 and CDR2 (germline): SNHLY, FYNNEI.

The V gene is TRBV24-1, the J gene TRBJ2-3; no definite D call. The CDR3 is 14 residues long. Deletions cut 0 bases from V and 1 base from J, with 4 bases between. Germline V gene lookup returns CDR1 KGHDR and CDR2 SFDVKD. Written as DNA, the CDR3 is TGTGCCACCAGTGATTTGACGGGCACAGATACGCAGTATTTT. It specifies CATSDLTGTDTQYF.

The CDR3 region has the DNA TGCGCCAGCAGCTCGTCCGACAGGGCGTCAAACTATGGCTACACCTTC. Its protein is CASSSSDRASNYGYTF. The chain has TRBV5-1 and TRBJ1-2, with TRBD1 matching 7 bases. V was pared by 3 bases and J by 2 bases, with 10 bases of the junction left unmatched. CDR1 is SGHRS, CDR2 YFSETQ, per germline. CDR3 size: 16 residues.

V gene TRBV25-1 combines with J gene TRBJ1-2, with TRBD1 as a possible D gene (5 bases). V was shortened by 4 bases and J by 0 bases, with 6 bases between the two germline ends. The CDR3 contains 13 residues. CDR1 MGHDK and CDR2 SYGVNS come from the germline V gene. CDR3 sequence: CASSVQANYGYTF. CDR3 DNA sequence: TGTGCCAGCAGTGTACAGGCTAACTATGGCTACACCTTC.

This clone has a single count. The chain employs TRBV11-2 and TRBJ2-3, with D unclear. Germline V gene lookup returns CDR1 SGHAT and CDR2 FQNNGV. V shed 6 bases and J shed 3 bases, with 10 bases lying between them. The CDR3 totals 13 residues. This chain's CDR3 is CASSYPRTDTQYF. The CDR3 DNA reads TGTGCCAGCAGTTACCCCAGGACAGATACGCAGTATTTT.